Below are 20 T cell receptor beta chains sequenced from a single sample in a study of blood T cell repertoires in COVID-19. Measured with immunoSEQ multiplex PCR; TCRdb has only the in-frame clones, and not every one. The sample comprises about 350,000 clones, about 90% of which are singletons, and 2.5% to 3.5% rests with the top ten. Sequences were obtained from PBMCs or T cells enriched from blood (not recorded which). All receptors come from a woman under 40 who had recovered from COVID-19.

The rearrangement joins TRBV29-1 to TRBJ2-1; D not resolved. The ends were cut back, 3 bases at V and 7 bases at J, with 7 bases in the middle. The V gene's germline CDR1 is SQVTM and CDR2 ANQGSEA. There are 11 residues in the CDR3. CDR3 nucleotides: TGCAGCGTTGATAGTGTAAATGAGCAGTTCTTC. Amino acids: CSVDSVNEQFF.

The rearrangement links TRBV3-1 (or the pseudogene TRBV3-2) to TRBJ2-3, with 10 bases that match TRBD2. Germline V gene data show CDR1 as LGHDT and CDR2 as YNNKEL (reference sequence). Losses at the gene ends were 1 base for V and 1 base for J; bases not matched to a gene: 2. The CDR3 is 16 amino acids. Written as DNA, the CDR3 is TGTGCCAGCAGCCAAGTAGCGGGGGGACGCACAGATACGCAGTATTTT. Translated, it gives CASSQVAGGRTDTQYF.

This clone appeared once. The V call is TRBV7-2, the J call TRBJ2-1; a possible D gene is TRBD1 (5 bases). The CDR3 is 16 residues long. The germline gives CDR1 SGHTA, CDR2 FQGNSA. V was trimmed by 4 bases and J by 10 bases, leaving 23 bases between them. The CDR3 region is CASSSWPTEIKGEQFF. The CDR3, as DNA: TGTGCCAGCAGCTCCTGGCCGACAGAAATTAAAGGGGAGCAGTTCTTC. Filled out from reference TRBV7-2 and TRBJ2-1, the complete variable domain reads GAGVSQSPSNKVTEKGKDVELRCDPISGHTALYWYRQSLGQGLEFLIYFQGNSAPDKSGLPSDRFSAERTGGSVSTLTIQRTQQEDSAVYLCASSSWPTEIKGEQFFGPGTRLTVL.

The chain couples TRBV18 to TRBJ1-5; D gene unclear. Per germline, CDR1 KGHSH and CDR2 LQKENI. The V end was cut by 6 bases, the J end by 7 bases, with 16 bases between. There are 14 residues in the CDR3. CDR3 sequence (DNA): TGTGCCAGCTCCCCCTCATCTGGGGAGCAGCCCCAGCATTTT. Translation gives CASSPSSGEQPQHF.

In its sample, this clone was seen once. The chain couples TRBV5-1 to TRBJ2-2, with 10 bases lining up with TRBD2. The CDR3 is made up of 15 amino acids. V lost 6 bases, J lost 5 bases, and 7 bases stayed unmatched. Germline V lookup: CDR1 SGHRS, CDR2 YFSETQ. The CDR3 nucleotides are TGCGCCAGCATGGCAAAGACTAGCGGGACCGGGGAGCTGTTTTTT. Translation: CASMAKTSGTGELFF.

The chain employs TRBV5-1 and TRBJ1-6, with 12 bases identical to TRBD1. This CDR3 is built from 15 residues. Germline loops: CDR1 SGHRS, CDR2 YFSETQ. Losses at the gene ends were 3 bases for V and 9 bases for J; bases not matched to a gene: 4. The CDR3 bases are TGCGCCAGCAGCTCCCGGGACAGGGGGCTTTCACCCCTCCACTTT. The encoded protein is CASSSRDRGLSPLHF.

The CDR3, as DNA: TGTGCCAGCAGCTTGGTCGGGACTCGGGAGACCCAGTACTTC. This encodes CASSLVGTRETQYF. This chain uses TRBV5-4 with TRBJ2-5; a weak D match, TRBD2 (6 bases). V gave up 0 bases and J gave up 5 bases, with 11 bases separating them. The germline V gene has CDR1 SGHNT and CDR2 YYREEE (reference sequence). The CDR3 totals 14 residues.

V gene TRBV5-5 combines with J gene TRBJ1-1, with 9 bases fitting TRBD1. Germline V gene data show CDR1 as SGHKS and CDR2 as YYEKEE (reference sequence). CDR3 length: 18 amino acids. V was pared by 0 bases and J by 0 bases, with 9 bases of the junction left unmatched. This CDR3 is CASSLGFGTGWMNTEAFF. Written as DNA, the CDR3 is TGTGCCAGCAGCTTGGGATTTGGGACAGGGTGGATGAACACTGAAGCTTTCTTT.

This rearrangement joins TRBV7-2 to TRBJ1-2, with 8 bases identical to TRBD1. CDR3 size: 16 residues. After removal of 5 bases from V and 2 bases from J, the junction contained 10 bases not matched to a gene. The germline gives CDR1 SGHTA, CDR2 FQGNSA. The CDR3 loop is CASSTGTGAGNYGYTF. The CDR3 region has the DNA TGTGCCAGCAGCACCGGGACAGGAGCTGGGAACTATGGCTACACCTTC.

The gene calls are TRBV10-3 and TRBJ1-1; no definite D call. This CDR3 has 12 amino acids. CDR1 is ENHRY, CDR2 SYGVKD, per germline. V dropped 10 bases and J dropped 4 bases, with 13 bases sitting between them. The DNA of the CDR3 is TGTGCCACCCTAAGGGAGGGCACTGAAGCTTTCTTT. Protein: CATLREGTEAFF.

This clone was detected once. The rearrangement uses TRBV4-1 and TRBJ2-1; TRBD2 matches 14 bases. The junction had 7 bases not matched to a gene; V was cut back by 3 bases and J by 3 bases. The V gene's germline CDR1 is MGHRA and CDR2 YSYEKL. The CDR3 sequence is 18 residues long. This CDR3 is CASSHGLAGGPNYNEQFF. The CDR3 DNA reads TGCGCCAGCAGCCACGGACTAGCGGGGGGACCAAACTACAATGAGCAGTTCTTC.

Regarding this clone: The sample carries other DNA sequences with the same CDR3. The chain joins TRBV19 to TRBJ1-5; 10 nucleotides line up with TRBD1. This CDR3 is 15 amino acids long. Germline lookup yields CDR1 LNHDA and CDR2 SQIVND (reference sequence). V dropped 6 bases and J dropped 2; count of bases not matched to a gene: 4. CDR3 DNA: TGTGCCAGTAGCGACAGGGGGCTTGGCAATCAGCCCCAGCATTTT. It encodes CASSDRGLGNQPQHF.

This chain connects TRBV7-6 to TRBJ2-1; 15 bases are a match to TRBD2. CDR1 SGHVS and CDR2 FNYEAQ come from the germline V gene. The CDR3 contains 17 residues. V shed 5 bases and J 8 bases; nucleotides not matched to a gene: 10. CDR3 coding DNA: TGTGCCAGCAGCATGCCACCCGGGACTAGCGGGAGGCATGAGCAGTTCTTC. Protein sequence: CASSMPPGTSGRHEQFF.

The chain links TRBV6-5 to TRBJ2-1; TRBD2 matches 7 bases. J was trimmed by 8 bases and V by 3 bases; bases with no gene match: 7. Per the germline V gene, CDR1 is MNHEY and CDR2 is SVGAGI. The CDR3 extends over 14 amino acids. As DNA, the CDR3 is TGTGCCAGCAGTTATATCTCGGGAGGCCATGAGCAGTTCTTC. It yields the protein CASSYISGGHEQFF.

The V and J genes are TRBV7-9 and TRBJ1-1; perhaps TRBD1 as D (6 bases). This CDR3 is 13 amino acids long. The V and J ends lost 5 bases and 10 bases respectively, with 17 bases between them. CDR1 and CDR2 from the germline V gene are SEHNR and FQNEAQ (reference sequence). This chain's CDR3 is CASSPIQGLGAFF. The CDR3 DNA follows: TGTGCCAGCAGCCCAATTCAGGGGTTAGGAGCTTTCTTT.

In DNA, the CDR3 is TGTGCCAGTAGTATTCCCCCCGCGGACAGGGGGTCTCATGGCTACACCTTC. This codes for CASSIPPADRGSHGYTF. This chain joins TRBV19 and TRBJ1-2; TRBD1 matches 10 bases. Germline CDR1 LNHDA, CDR2 SQIVND (reference sequence). CDR3 size: 17 residues. Trimming at V came to 3 bases and at J to 6 bases, leaving 13 bases not matched to a gene. The full variable domain, its missing parts supplied by reference TRBV19 and TRBJ1-2, is DGGITQSPKYLFRKEGQNVTLSCEQNLNHDAMYWYRQDPGQGLRLIYYSQIVNDFQKGDIAEGYSVSREKKESFPLTVTSAQKNPTAFYLCASSIPPADRGSHGYTFGSGTRLTVV.

This sequence joins TRBV21-1 and TRBJ1-2; TRBD1, the D gene given by the table, was not confirmed from the DNA. TRBV21-1 is classified as a pseudogene. The CDR3 has 12 residues. This CDR3 reads CASTDRAYGYTF. CDR3 coding DNA: TGTGCCAGCACTGACAGGGCCTATGGCTACACCTTC.

The chain uses TRBV21-1 and TRBJ1-5; the tabulated D call, TRBD1, remains unverified against the DNA. TRBV21-1 counts as a pseudogene. CDR3 length: 15 residues. The CDR3 sequence: CASSKAPQGNQPQHF. The DNA of the CDR3 is TGTGCCAGCAGCAAAGCGCCCCAGGGGAATCAGCCCCAGCATTTT.

This chain uses TRBV7-8 with TRBJ2-1; the D gene is possibly TRBD1 (6 bases). There are 14 residues in the CDR3. Germline values: CDR1 SGHVS, CDR2 FQNEAQ. Deletions cut 5 bases from V and 3 bases from J, with 11 bases between. CDR3 residues: CASSQQQGYNEQFF. In DNA form, the CDR3 reads TGTGCCAGCAGCCAACAACAGGGCTACAATGAGCAGTTCTTC.

This chain joins TRBV6-6 and TRBJ2-6, with 7 bases aligning to TRBD1. The germline V gene encodes CDR1 MNHNY and CDR2 SVGAGI (reference sequence). V dropped 10 bases and J dropped 0; count of bases not matched to a gene: 9. The CDR3 has 16 amino acids. The CDR3 region has the DNA TGTGCCACCGCCCCGGGACAGATCTCTGGGGCCAACGTCCTGACTTTC. Translated, it gives CATAPGQISGANVLTF.